A single sample is the source of the 21 T cell receptor beta chains below, sequenced in a study of T-cell reconstitution after alpha-beta-depleted transplantation in children. Unique molecular identifiers were incorporated into the prepared TCRbeta library. TCRdb reanalysed the PCR reads using MiXCR and keeps one entry per CDR3 protein. The table records 600,000 to 700,000 distinct CDR3 sequences, over 15% of them present only once. Sequenced material: PBMCs from the stem cell graft donor, taken from the stem cell graft. All receptors come from a human donor who donated a stem cell graft to a child with acute myeloid leukemia.

Comment on this clonotype: A much larger clone differs by one base, so this may be a read error. The chain combines TRBV29-1 with TRBJ2-5; D call uncertain. V lost 4 bases and J 2 bases, leaving 14 bases between the germline ends. Germline CDR1 SQVTM, CDR2 ANQGSEA. This CDR3 comprises 14 residues. For the CDR3, the DNA is TGCAGCGTTGGGTCACCATCGACTCAAGAGACCCAGTACTTC. This translates into CSVGSPSTQETQYF.

This clonotype was found a few times. J is TRBJ2-1 and V is TRBV12-3 or TRBV12-4; either TRBD1 or TRBD2 may supply D (5 bases each). Between the trimmed V and J ends, which lost 4 bases and 8 bases, there was a span of 18 bases. The CDR3 sequence is 15 residues long. The CDR3 region is CASSSSLLGDDEQFF. The CDR3 DNA sequence: TGTGCCAGCAGTTCCAGTTTGCTCGGGGACGATGAGCAGTTCTTC.

This clonotype came up many times. The V call is TRBV24-1, the J call TRBJ2-3; D could derive from TRBD1 or TRBD2 (5 bases each). The CDR3 runs 17 residues. Trimming cost V 1 base and J 7 bases, with 20 bases left between them. CDR1 KGHDR and CDR2 SFDVKD come from the germline V gene. CDR3 bases: TGTGCCACCAGTGATTTCCGAGGGGACCGGCACACGAATACGCAGTATTTT. This gives the protein CATSDFRGDRHTNTQYF.

This clonotype has at least ten counts. V usage is TRBV20-1 and J usage is TRBJ2-3; 7 positions agree with TRBD2. Germline values: CDR1 DFQATT, CDR2 SNEGSKA (reference sequence). CDR3 size: 15 residues. V dropped 0 bases and J dropped 2; count of bases not matched to a gene: 5. CDR3 region: CSARDVAGVTDTQYF. CDR3 coding DNA: TGCAGTGCTAGAGATGTTGCGGGGGTCACAGATACGCAGTATTTT.

This clonotype was recorded many times. The J gene is TRBJ2-7, the V gene TRBV13; 8 bases are a match to TRBD1. Germline CDR1 reads PRHDT; CDR2 reads FYEKMQ (reference sequence). The junction had 13 bases not matched to a gene; V was cut back by 0 bases and J by 9 bases. CDR3 length: 16 amino acids. The CDR3, as DNA: TGTGCCAGCAGCTTAGGCCTAGGACAGGGCCTTGCATCGCAGTACTTC. Translated: CASSLGLGQGLASQYF.

This clonotype was seen repeatedly, ten times or more. V is TRBV2 and J is TRBJ2-4; 9 positions match TRBD2. Germline lookup yields CDR1 SNHLY and CDR2 FYNNEI. The length of the CDR3 is 16 residues. Unmatched junction bases numbered 6, after V lost 5 bases and J lost 1 base. CDR3 in DNA: TGTGCCAGCAGTCAGAGCGGGGGGACGGCCAAAAACATTCAGTACTTC. This translates into CASSQSGGTAKNIQYF.

The genes are TRBV2 and TRBJ2-1; 10 bases fit TRBD1. In germline, CDR1 is SNHLY, CDR2 FYNNEI. V was pared by 7 bases and J by 6 bases, with 3 bases of the junction left unmatched. This CDR3 has 13 residues. CDR3 in amino acids: CASIRQGANEQFF. CDR3 coding DNA: TGTGCCAGCATTCGACAGGGGGCCAATGAGCAGTTCTTC.

This clonotype has just a few counts. The V call is TRBV12-3 or TRBV12-4, the J call TRBJ2-3; TRBD2 is a possible D gene (5 bases). Trimming cost V 5 bases and J 4 bases, with 10 bases left between them. The CDR3 consists of 13 residues. The DNA of the CDR3 is TGTGCCAGCAGTCCTCCACTAGCAGATACGCAGTATTTT. Its protein is CASSPPLADTQYF.

This clonotype appeared many times. The rearrangement uses TRBV20-1 and TRBJ2-7, with TRBD1 matching over 7 bases. V lost 8 bases, J lost 6 bases, and 13 bases stayed unmatched. The CDR3 spans 13 residues. Germline V gene sequence: CDR1 DFQATT, CDR2 SNEGSKA (reference sequence). The DNA for the CDR3 is TGCAGTCCCCTGACAGGGTTGGGCGGCGAGCAGTACGTC. Its protein is CSPLTGLGGEQYV.

The chain couples TRBV7-2 to TRBJ2-3; 7 nucleotides agree with TRBD1. The V and J ends lost 6 bases and 3 bases, in that order; junction bases with no gene match: 9. CDR1 SGHTA and CDR2 FQGNSA come from the germline V gene. This CDR3 is built from 15 residues. The CDR3 DNA follows: TGTGCCAGCAGTTATGAGGGGGCCGGAACAGATACGCAGTATTTT. Protein sequence: CASSYEGAGTDTQYF.

This clonotype has a handful of counts. The chain combines TRBV7-8 with TRBJ1-2; D gene ambiguous. V lost 5 bases, J lost 3 bases, and 16 bases lay in between. The germline gives CDR1 SGHVS, CDR2 FQNEAQ. The length of the CDR3 is 15 residues. The CDR3 bases are TGTGCCAGCAGCCCAGCCCAGTTTCGAGACTATGGCTACACCTTC. It codes for CASSPAQFRDYGYTF.

The chain links TRBV6-2 or TRBV6-3 to TRBJ2-3, with a weak D call TRBD1 (5 bases). Germline CDR1 reads MNHEY; CDR2 reads SVGEGT. This CDR3 is 14 amino acids long. Trimming pared 2 bases from V and 2 bases from J, leaving 8 bases between. The CDR3 sequence: CASSYGHSTDTQYF. The CDR3 nucleotides are TGTGCCAGCAGTTACGGACACTCCACAGATACGCAGTATTTT.

This clonotype was detected many times. The chain combines TRBV9 with TRBJ1-6; weak D call: TRBD1 (6 bases). The V end was cut by 4 bases, the J end by 6 bases, with 11 bases between. Germline CDR1 and CDR2: SGDLS and YYNGEE. This CDR3 has 14 residues. CDR3 protein: CASSLQGANSPLHF. CDR3 DNA sequence: TGTGCCAGCAGCCTACAGGGAGCTAATTCACCCCTCCACTTT.

This clonotype was detected only a few times. CDR3 in DNA: TGTGCCAGCAGCAACAGCGGGACAGGGATTTCAGATACGCAGTATTTT. Translating gives CASSNSGTGISDTQYF. V and J are TRBV3-1 and TRBJ2-3, with TRBD1 identical over 9 bases. Germline V gives CDR1 LGHDT, CDR2 YNNKEL (reference sequence). The ends lost 5 bases at V and 4 bases at J; junction bases unmatched: 10. This CDR3 has 16 residues.

Only a few counts were recorded for this clonotype. This chain connects TRBV20-1 to TRBJ1-6; TRBD1 aligns across 8 bases. The CDR3 length is 15 residues. V lost 4 bases and J lost 5; bases outside the gene matches: 7. Germline V lookup: CDR1 DFQATT, CDR2 SNEGSKA (reference sequence). This CDR3 is CSANQRQGNNSPLHF. CDR3 in DNA: TGCAGTGCTAACCAACGACAGGGGAATAATTCACCCCTCCACTTT.

The J gene is TRBJ2-2, the V gene TRBV5-1; TRBD1 aligns across 8 bases. Losses at the gene ends were 4 bases for V and 0 bases for J; bases not matched to a gene: 5. The CDR3 totals 16 residues. Per germline, CDR1 SGHRS and CDR2 YFSETQ. The CDR3: CASSPWTGTNTGELFF. The CDR3 nucleotides are TGCGCCAGCAGCCCTTGGACAGGGACGAACACCGGGGAGCTGTTTTTT.

This clonotype was counted many times. V gene TRBV29-1 combines with J gene TRBJ2-1; no reliable D call. This CDR3 comprises 13 residues. V was pared by 7 bases and J by 4 bases, with 14 bases between. CDR1 SQVTM and CDR2 ANQGSEA come from the germline V gene. CDR3 protein: CSDLLPTYNEQFF. The CDR3 DNA reads TGCAGCGACCTCCTCCCTACTTACAATGAGCAGTTCTTC.

Many counts were recorded for this clonotype. This chain links TRBV12-3 or TRBV12-4 with TRBJ2-5; unclear D gene. The CDR3 is 12 amino acids. Deletions cut 3 bases from V and 5 bases from J, with 7 bases between. The CDR3 nucleotides are TGTGCCAGCAGTTTCGGTTGGGAGACCCAGTACTTC. This encodes CASSFGWETQYF.

This clonotype appeared a few times. The gene calls are TRBV20-1 and TRBJ2-3, with 12 nucleotides matching TRBD2. There are 17 residues in the CDR3. The germline V gene encodes CDR1 DFQATT and CDR2 SNEGSKA (reference sequence). The junction had 12 bases not matched to a gene; V was cut back by 6 bases and J by 2 bases. The CDR3 DNA follows: TGCAGTGCCATGGGTCTAGCGGGGGGGCAATACACAGATACGCAGTATTTT. Translation gives CSAMGLAGGQYTDTQYF.

The chain links TRBV14 to TRBJ1-2; D may be TRBD1 (6 bases). The CDR3 contains 14 residues. With 0 bases removed from V and 4 bases from J, the gap between germline ends came to 9 bases. The germline gives CDR1 SGHDN, CDR2 FVKESK. CDR3 sequence reads: CASSQDRTVYGYTF. The CDR3 DNA follows: TGTGCCAGCAGCCAAGATCGGACAGTCTATGGCTACACCTTC.

This clonotype has at least ten counts. This sequence joins TRBV7-7 and TRBJ2-5, with 9 bases that match TRBD2. After removal of 1 base from V and 2 bases from J, the junction contained 2 bases not matched to a gene. Germline lookup yields CDR1 SSHAT and CDR2 FNYEAQ (reference sequence). The CDR3 loop spans 15 amino acids. Here the CDR3 reads CASSLGAGGQETQYF. The CDR3 bases are TGTGCCAGCAGCTTAGGTGCGGGGGGGCAAGAGACCCAGTACTTC.